The clone carrying this T cell receptor (beta chain) was detected a few times. The target antigen is unknown. These data originate in a study of T cell repertoires in cytomegalovirus infection. TCRdb reprocessed the reads with MiXCR, giving one entry per CDR3 protein. The sample lists nearly 700,000 distinct CDR3 sequences, roughly 36% occurring once. Trimming left V 7 bases short and J 3 bases short, with 15 bases between. CDR3 length: 14 amino acids. Germline CDR1 and CDR2: LNHDA and SQIVND (reference sequence). The sample was cultured PBMCs, taken from culture after CMV antigen stimulation. This sequence joins TRBV19 and TRBJ1-1, with D possibly matching TRBD1 (6 bases). The TCR was taken from a human donor in good health (CMV status not recorded). Some clones in this sample may be carry-over from other donors' samples. The CDR3 sequence: CASTSRGGHTEAFF. CDR3 in DNA: TGTGCCAGTACCTCCCGGGGGGGGCACACTGAAGCTTTCTTT.